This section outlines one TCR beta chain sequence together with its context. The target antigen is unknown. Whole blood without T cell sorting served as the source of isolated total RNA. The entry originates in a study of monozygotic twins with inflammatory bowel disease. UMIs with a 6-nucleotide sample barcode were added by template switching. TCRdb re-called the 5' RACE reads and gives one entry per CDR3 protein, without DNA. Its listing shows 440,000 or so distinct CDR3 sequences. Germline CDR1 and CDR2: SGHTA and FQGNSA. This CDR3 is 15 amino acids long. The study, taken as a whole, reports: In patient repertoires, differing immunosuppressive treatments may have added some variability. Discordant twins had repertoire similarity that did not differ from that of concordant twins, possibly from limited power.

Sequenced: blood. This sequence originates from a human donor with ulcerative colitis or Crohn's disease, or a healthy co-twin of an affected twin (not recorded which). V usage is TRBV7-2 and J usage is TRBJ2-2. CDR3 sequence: CASSFTCNGPGELFF.